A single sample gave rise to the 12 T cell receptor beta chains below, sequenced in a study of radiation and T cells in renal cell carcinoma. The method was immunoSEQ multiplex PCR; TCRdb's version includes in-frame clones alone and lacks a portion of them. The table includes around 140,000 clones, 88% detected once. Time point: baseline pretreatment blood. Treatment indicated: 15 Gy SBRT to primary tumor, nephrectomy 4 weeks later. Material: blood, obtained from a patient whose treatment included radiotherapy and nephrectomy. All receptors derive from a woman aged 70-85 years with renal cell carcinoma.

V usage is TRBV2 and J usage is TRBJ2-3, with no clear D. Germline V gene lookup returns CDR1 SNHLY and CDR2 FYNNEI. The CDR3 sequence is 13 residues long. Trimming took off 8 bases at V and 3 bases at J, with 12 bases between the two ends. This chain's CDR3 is CASRSFRTDTQYF. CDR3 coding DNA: TGTGCCAGCCGTAGCTTTCGGACAGATACGCAGTATTTT.

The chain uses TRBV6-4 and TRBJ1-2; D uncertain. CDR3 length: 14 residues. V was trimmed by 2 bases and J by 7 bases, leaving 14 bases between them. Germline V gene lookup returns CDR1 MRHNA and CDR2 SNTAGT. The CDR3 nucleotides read TGTGCCAGCAGTGACAAGGTAGGGTCCCGTGGCTACACCTTC. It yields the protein CASSDKVGSRGYTF.

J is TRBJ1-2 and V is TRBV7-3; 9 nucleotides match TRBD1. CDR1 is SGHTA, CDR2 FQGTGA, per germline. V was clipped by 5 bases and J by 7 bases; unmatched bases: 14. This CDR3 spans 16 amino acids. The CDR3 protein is CASSPNGRDRAGGYTF. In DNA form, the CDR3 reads TGTGCCAGCAGCCCAAACGGCCGGGACAGGGCAGGTGGCTACACCTTC.

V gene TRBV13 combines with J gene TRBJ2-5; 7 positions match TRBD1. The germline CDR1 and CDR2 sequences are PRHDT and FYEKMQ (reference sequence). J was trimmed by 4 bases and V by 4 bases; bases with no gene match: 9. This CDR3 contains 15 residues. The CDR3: CASSYQGDLGETQYF. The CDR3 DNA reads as TGTGCCAGCAGCTACCAGGGGGATTTAGGAGAGACCCAGTACTTC. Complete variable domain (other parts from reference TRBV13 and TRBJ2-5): AAGVIQSPRHLIKEKRETATLKCYPIPRHDTVYWYQQGPGQDPQFLISFYEKMQSDKGSIPDRFSAQQFSDYHSELNMSSLELGDSALYFCASSYQGDLGETQYFGPGTRLLVL.

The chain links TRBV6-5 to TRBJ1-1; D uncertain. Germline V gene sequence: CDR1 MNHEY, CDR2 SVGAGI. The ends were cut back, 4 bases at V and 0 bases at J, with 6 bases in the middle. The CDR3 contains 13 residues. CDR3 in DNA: TGTGCCAGCAGTTTCAAACTGAACACTGAAGCTTTCTTT. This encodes CASSFKLNTEAFF.

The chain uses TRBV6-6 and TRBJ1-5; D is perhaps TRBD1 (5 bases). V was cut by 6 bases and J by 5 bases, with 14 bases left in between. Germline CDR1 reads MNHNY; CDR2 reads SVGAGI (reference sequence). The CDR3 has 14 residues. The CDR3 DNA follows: TGTGCCAGCAGCCCCTCCGTAGGGGATCAGCCCCAGCATTTT. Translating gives CASSPSVGDQPQHF.

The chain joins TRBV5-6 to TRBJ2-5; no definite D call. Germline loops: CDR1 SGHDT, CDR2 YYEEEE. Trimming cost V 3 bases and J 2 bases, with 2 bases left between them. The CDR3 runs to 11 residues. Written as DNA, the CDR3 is TGTGCCAGCAGCTCACAAGAGACCCAGTACTTC. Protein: CASSSQETQYF.

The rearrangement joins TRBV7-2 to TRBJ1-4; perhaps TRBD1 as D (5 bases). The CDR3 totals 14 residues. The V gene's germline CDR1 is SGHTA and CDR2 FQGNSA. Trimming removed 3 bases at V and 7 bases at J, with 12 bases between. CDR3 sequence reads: CASSFGGMGEKLFF. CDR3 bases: TGTGCCAGCAGCTTTGGGGGTATGGGTGAAAAACTGTTTTTT. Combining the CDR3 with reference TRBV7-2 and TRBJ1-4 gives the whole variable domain GAGVSQSPSNKVTEKGKDVELRCDPISGHTALYWYRQSLGQGLEFLIYFQGNSAPDKSGLPSDRFSAERTGGSVSTLTIQRTQQEDSAVYLCASSFGGMGEKLFFGSGTQLSVL.

CDR3 sequence reads: CASSSTLTGGYTF. The CDR3 DNA sequence: TGTGCCAGCAGCTCCACTCTTACCGGGGGCTACACCTTC. The V gene is TRBV11-2, the J gene TRBJ1-2, with D unresolved. The CDR3 totals 13 residues. V lost 4 bases, J lost 8 bases, and 14 bases lay in between. Germline-derived CDR1 and CDR2 are SGHAT and FQNNGV.

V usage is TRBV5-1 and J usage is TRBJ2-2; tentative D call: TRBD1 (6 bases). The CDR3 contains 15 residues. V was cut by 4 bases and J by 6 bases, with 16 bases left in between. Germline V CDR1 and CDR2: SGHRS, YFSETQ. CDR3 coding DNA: TGCGCCAGCAGCCCCACGACGGACAGAGCCGGGGAGCTGTTTTTT. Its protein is CASSPTTDRAGELFF.

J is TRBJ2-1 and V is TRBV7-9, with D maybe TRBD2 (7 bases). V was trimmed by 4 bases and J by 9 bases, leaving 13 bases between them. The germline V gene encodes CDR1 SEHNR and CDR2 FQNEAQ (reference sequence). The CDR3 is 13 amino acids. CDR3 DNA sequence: TGTGCCAGCAGCTCTTCCGGGGGGCTTGAGCAGTTCTTC. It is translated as CASSSSGGLEQFF.

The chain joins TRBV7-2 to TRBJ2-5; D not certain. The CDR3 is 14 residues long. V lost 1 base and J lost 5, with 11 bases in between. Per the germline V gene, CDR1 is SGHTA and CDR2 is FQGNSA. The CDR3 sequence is CASSLEPSGETQYF. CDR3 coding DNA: TGTGCCAGCAGCTTAGAGCCTAGTGGGGAGACCCAGTACTTC.